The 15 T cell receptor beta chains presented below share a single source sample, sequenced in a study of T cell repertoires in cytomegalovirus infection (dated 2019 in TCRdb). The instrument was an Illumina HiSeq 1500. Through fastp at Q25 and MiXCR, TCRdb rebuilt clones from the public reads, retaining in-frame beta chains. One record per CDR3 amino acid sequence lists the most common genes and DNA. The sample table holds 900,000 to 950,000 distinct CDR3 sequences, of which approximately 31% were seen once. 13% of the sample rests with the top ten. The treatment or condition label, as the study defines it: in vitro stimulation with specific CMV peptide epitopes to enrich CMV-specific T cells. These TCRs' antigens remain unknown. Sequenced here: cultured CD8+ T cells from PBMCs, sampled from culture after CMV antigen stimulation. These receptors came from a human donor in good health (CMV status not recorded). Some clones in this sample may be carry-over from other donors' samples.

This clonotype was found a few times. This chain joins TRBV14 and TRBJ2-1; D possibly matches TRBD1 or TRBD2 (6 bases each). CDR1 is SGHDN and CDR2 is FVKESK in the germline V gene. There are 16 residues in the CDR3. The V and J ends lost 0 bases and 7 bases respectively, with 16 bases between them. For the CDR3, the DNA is TGTGCCAGCAGCCAAGACTTTGCAGGGGAGGATAATGAGCAGTTCTTC. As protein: CASSQDFAGEDNEQFF.

DNA of the CDR3: TGTGCCAGTACCCCGGGGACAGGGGCCCTTAGGAGCAATCAGCCCCAGCATTTT. Protein sequence: CASTPGTGALRSNQPQHF. The chain has TRBV19 and TRBJ1-5, with 10 positions matching TRBD1. Germline V gene data show CDR1 as LNHDA and CDR2 as SQIVND (reference sequence). V shed 7 bases and J 1 base; nucleotides not matched to a gene: 13. CDR3 length equals 18 residues.

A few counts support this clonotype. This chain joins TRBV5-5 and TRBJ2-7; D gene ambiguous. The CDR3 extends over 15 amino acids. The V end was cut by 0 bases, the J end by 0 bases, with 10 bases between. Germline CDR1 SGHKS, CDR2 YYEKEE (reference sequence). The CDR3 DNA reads TGTGCCAGCAGCTTGGGACTCTCCCGCTCCTACGAGCAGTACTTC. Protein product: CASSLGLSRSYEQYF. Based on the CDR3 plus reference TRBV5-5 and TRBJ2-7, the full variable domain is DAGVTQSPTHLIKTRGQQVTLRCSPISGHKSVSWYQQVLGQGPQFIFQYYEKEERGRGNFPDRFSARQFPNYSSELNVNALLLGDSALYLCASSLGLSRSYEQYFGPGTRLTVT.

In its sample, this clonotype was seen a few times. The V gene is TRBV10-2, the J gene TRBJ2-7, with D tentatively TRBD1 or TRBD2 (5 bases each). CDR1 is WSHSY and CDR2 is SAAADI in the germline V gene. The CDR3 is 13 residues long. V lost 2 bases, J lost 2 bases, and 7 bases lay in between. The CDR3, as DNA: TGCGCCAGCAGTGAGAGGGGAGCCTACGAGCAGTACTTC. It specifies CASSERGAYEQYF.

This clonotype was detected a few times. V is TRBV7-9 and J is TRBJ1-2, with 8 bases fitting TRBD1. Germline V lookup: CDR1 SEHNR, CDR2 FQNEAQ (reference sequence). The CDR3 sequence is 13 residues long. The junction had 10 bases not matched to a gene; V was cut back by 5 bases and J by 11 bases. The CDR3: CASSEPGQEQYTF. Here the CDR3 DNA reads TGTGCCAGCAGCGAACCGGGACAGGAACAATACACCTTC.

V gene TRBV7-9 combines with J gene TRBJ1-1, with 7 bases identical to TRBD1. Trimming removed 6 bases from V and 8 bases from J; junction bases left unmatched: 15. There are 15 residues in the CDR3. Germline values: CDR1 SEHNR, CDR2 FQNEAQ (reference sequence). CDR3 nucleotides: TGTGCCAGCAGTTACGGCAGGGGGGGAAAGCTCGAAGCTTTCTTT. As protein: CASSYGRGGKLEAFF.

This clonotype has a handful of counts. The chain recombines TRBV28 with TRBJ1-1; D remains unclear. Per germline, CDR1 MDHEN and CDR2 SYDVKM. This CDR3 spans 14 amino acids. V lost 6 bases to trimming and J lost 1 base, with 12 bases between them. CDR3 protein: CASSLLSGNTEAFF. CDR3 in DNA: TGTGCCAGCAGCCTCCTGTCGGGGAACACTGAAGCTTTCTTT.

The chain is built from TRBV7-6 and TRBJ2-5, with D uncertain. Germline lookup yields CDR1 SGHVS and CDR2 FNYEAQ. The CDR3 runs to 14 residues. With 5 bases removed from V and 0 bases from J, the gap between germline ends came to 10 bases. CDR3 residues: CASSPVPYQETQYF. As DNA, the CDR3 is TGTGCCAGCAGCCCTGTACCATACCAAGAGACCCAGTACTTC.

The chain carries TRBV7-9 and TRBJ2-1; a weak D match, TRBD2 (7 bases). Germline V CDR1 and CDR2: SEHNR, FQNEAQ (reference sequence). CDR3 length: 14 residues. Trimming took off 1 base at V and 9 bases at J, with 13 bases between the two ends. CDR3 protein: CASSLGAGALEQFF. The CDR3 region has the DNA TGTGCCAGCAGCTTAGGGGCGGGGGCCCTTGAGCAGTTCTTC.

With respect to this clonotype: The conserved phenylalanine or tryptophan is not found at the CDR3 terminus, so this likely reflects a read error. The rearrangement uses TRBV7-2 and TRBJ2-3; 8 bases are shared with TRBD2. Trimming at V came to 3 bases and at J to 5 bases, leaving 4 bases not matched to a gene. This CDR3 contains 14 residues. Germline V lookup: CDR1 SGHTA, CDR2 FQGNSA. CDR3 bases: TGTGCCAGCAGCTTTAGCGGGGACTTAGATACGCAGTATTCT. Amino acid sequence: CASSFSGDLDTQYS.

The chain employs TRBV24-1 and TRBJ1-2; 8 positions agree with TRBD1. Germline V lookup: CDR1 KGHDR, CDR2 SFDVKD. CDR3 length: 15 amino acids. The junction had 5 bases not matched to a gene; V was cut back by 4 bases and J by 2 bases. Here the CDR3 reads CATSDPGQGNYGYTF. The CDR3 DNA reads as TGTGCCACCAGTGACCCTGGACAGGGCAACTATGGCTACACCTTC.

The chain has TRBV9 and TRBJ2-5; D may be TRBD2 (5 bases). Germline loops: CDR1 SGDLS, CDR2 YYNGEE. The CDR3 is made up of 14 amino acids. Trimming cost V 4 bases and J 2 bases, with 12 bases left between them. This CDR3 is CASSRPGKQETQYF. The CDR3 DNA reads TGTGCCAGCAGCCGCCCGGGGAAACAAGAGACCCAGTACTTC.

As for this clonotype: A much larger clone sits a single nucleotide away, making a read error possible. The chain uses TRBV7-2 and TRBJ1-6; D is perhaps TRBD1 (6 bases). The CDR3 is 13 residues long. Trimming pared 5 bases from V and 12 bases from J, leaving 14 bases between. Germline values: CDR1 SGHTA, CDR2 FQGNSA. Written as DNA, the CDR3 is TGTGCCAGCAGCGCCACAGGGACCGGACCCCTCCACTTT. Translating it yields CASSATGTGPLHF.

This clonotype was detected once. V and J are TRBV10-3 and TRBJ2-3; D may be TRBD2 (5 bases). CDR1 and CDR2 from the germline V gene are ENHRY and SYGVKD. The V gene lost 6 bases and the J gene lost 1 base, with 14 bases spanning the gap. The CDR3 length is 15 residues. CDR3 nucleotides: TGTGCCATCAGGATTGGACGGGAAGGCACAGATACGCAGTATTTT. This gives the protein CAIRIGREGTDTQYF.

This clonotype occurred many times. This chain's CDR3 is CASSWDYGYTF. The CDR3, as DNA: TGTGCCAGCAGCTGGGACTATGGCTACACCTTC. The chain joins TRBV7-9 to TRBJ1-2; unclear D gene. From germline, CDR1 is SEHNR and CDR2 FQNEAQ (reference sequence). V was cut by 4 bases and J by 3 bases, with 3 bases left in between. The CDR3 spans 11 residues.